A single sample gave rise to the 24 T cell receptor beta chains below, sequenced in a study of blood T cells in healthy people across ages. Using a J-beta primer mix together with a sample-barcoded 5' primer, a second PCR was run for roughly 6 to 11 cycles. Via MiXCR, TCRdb re-called the 5' RACE reads, giving one row per CDR3 protein. Of some 1,000,000 distinct CDR3 sequences detected, approximately 25% appear once; the ten largest clones hold around 0.75%. The sample was also linked to a second study, of T cells of mothers and their children.

Source material: blood. The receptor set was obtained from a girl aged 2-10 years in good health.

The chain recombines TRBV7-2 with TRBJ2-7, with D maybe TRBD1 (6 bases). TRBJ2-5 matches the DNA end more closely, so the J call is doubtful. Germline CDR1 reads SGHTA; CDR2 reads FQGNSA. The length of the CDR3 is 13 residues. The CDR3 coding sequence is TGTGCCAGCACCAGGGGAGTGAGGGAGACCCAGTACTTC. Translating it yields CASTRGVRETQYF.

The rearrangement uses TRBV7-9 and TRBJ1-1, with D hard to call. The V end was cut by 5 bases, the J end by 1 base, with 11 bases between. Germline CDR1 SEHNR, CDR2 FQNEAQ (reference sequence). The CDR3 covers 14 residues. The CDR3 reads CASSARPGNTEAFF. DNA of the CDR3: TGTGCCAGCAGCGCGCGTCCGGGGAACACTGAAGCTTTCTTT.

The chain links TRBV7-2 to TRBJ1-2; a weak D match, TRBD1 (5 bases). The CDR3 has 14 amino acids. V was pared by 6 bases and J by 4 bases, with 15 bases between. Germline V gene sequence: CDR1 SGHTA, CDR2 FQGNSA. The CDR3 region is CASSFDRGVYGYTF. The CDR3 DNA follows: TGTGCCAGCAGTTTTGATAGGGGAGTCTATGGCTACACCTTC.

This clonotype was counted a few times. The chain couples TRBV29-1 to TRBJ2-5, with 9 bases identical to TRBD1. The last part of the DNA fits TRBJ2-7 better; the J call may be wrong. Germline values: CDR1 SQVTM, CDR2 ANQGSEA. The CDR3 is 13 residues long. In nucleotides, the CDR3 is TGCAGCGTTGAGGAGACAGGGGGCTACGAGCAGTACTTC. Its protein product is CSVEETGGYEQYF.

V usage is TRBV29-1 and J usage is TRBJ1-2; 8 bases are a match to TRBD1. V gave up 5 bases and J gave up 6 bases; unmatched junction bases: 11. Looked up from germline, CDR1 is SQVTM and CDR2 is ANQGSEA. CDR3 length: 14 amino acids. Here the CDR3 reads CSVISGGALNGYTF. The CDR3 DNA reads as TGCAGCGTTATTTCAGGGGGCGCGCTGAATGGCTACACCTTC. The variable domain in full, completed from reference TRBV29-1 and TRBJ1-2, reads SAVISQKPSRDICQRGTSLTIQCQVDSQVTMMFWYRQQPGQSLTLIATANQGSEATYESGFVIDKFPISRPNLTFSTLTVSNMSPEDSSIYLCSVISGGALNGYTFGSGTRLTVV.

The chain is built from TRBV4-1 and TRBJ2-7, with D perhaps given as TRBD1 or TRBD2 (5 bases each). Germline V gene data show CDR1 as MGHRA and CDR2 as YSYEKL. Trimming took off 3 bases at V and 3 bases at J, with 15 bases between the two ends. There are 15 residues in the CDR3. The DNA for the CDR3 is TGCGCCAGCAGCCAGATCGGGGCAGGGAGCTACGAGCAGTACTTC. Encoded protein: CASSQIGAGSYEQYF.

This clonotype was recorded once. This chain joins TRBV28 and TRBJ1-3; no clear D gene. V lost 5 bases to trimming and J lost 0 bases, with 11 bases between them. Germline V gene data show CDR1 as MDHEN and CDR2 as SYDVKM. The CDR3 consists of 15 residues. The CDR3 region is CASSPGLYSGNTIYF. In nucleotides, the CDR3 is TGTGCCAGCAGTCCCGGTCTCTACTCTGGAAACACCATATATTTT.

This clonotype was counted only a few times. This chain links TRBV4-2 with TRBJ1-2, with a weak D call TRBD1 (5 bases). Germline V gene sequence: CDR1 LGHNA, CDR2 YNFKEQ. CDR3 length: 15 residues. With 0 bases removed from V and 4 bases from J, the gap between germline ends came to 12 bases. The DNA of the CDR3 is TGTGCCAGCAGCCAAGATGAGGGTGGGGGCTATGGCTACACCTTC. Its protein product is CASSQDEGGGYGYTF.

The chain uses TRBV27 and TRBJ1-1; 7 bases line up with TRBD1. Unmatched junction bases numbered 10, after V lost 6 bases and J lost 0 bases. Germline loops: CDR1 MNHEY, CDR2 SMNVEV (reference sequence). This CDR3 comprises 16 residues. CDR3 sequence (DNA): TGTGCCAGCAGCCTCCTCCCCGGGACAGTGAACACTGAAGCTTTCTTT. Translated, it gives CASSLLPGTVNTEAFF.

V is TRBV5-7 and J is TRBJ2-5; 14 bases line up with TRBD2. The J call may not be correct, given that the DNA end is closer to TRBJ2-7. TRBV5-7 is designated an ORF whose function remains uncertain. The CDR3 contains 17 residues. DNA for the CDR3: TGTGCCAGCAGCTGGGGACTAGCGGGGGACCAATCCTACGAGCAGTACTTC. It encodes CASSWGLAGDQSYEQYF.

Comment on this clonotype: Mismatch with germline at one junction end may stem from a read error. This sequence joins TRBV29-1 and TRBJ1-2; D possibly corresponds to TRBD1 (6 bases). The length of the CDR3 is 8 residues. The germline gives CDR1 SQVTM, CDR2 ANQGSEA. The CDR3 DNA reads as TGCAGCCCCGGGGGGCAGGTATTC. It is translated as CSPGGQVF. The whole variable domain, remainder taken from reference TRBV29-1 and TRBJ1-2, is SAVISQKPSRDICQRGTSLTIQCQVDSQVTMMFWYRQQPGQSLTLIATANQGSEATYESGFVIDKFPISRPNLTFSTLTVSNMSPEDSSIYLCSPGGQVFGSGTRLTVV.

The chain carries TRBV6-6 and TRBJ2-3, with unresolved D. CDR1 and CDR2 (germline): MNHNY, SVGAGI (reference sequence). This CDR3 is 12 amino acids long. V lost 4 bases and J 9 bases, leaving 11 bases between the germline ends. This CDR3 is CASSSKGLTQYF. The CDR3 nucleotides are TGTGCCAGCAGTTCAAAGGGTCTGACGCAGTATTTT.

This clonotype was seen only a few times. The chain combines TRBV11-2 with TRBJ1-1, with D perhaps matching TRBD1 (5 bases). CDR1 SGHAT and CDR2 FQNNGV come from the germline V gene. The V gene lost 5 bases and the J gene lost 1 base, with 14 bases spanning the gap. This CDR3 has 15 amino acids. CDR3 DNA sequence: TGTGCCAGCAGCCAGCCTGGGGGATGGAACACTGAAGCTTTCTTT. Amino acid sequence: CASSQPGGWNTEAFF.

There are a few counts of this clonotype. This chain joins TRBV10-3 and TRBJ1-4; TRBD1 matches at 8 bases. Germline-derived CDR1 and CDR2 are ENHRY and SYGVKD. This CDR3 comprises 14 residues. V dropped 6 bases and J dropped 7; count of bases not matched to a gene: 7. CDR3 in DNA: TGTGCCATCAGAGGACAGGGTGAGGGTGAAAAACTGTTTTTT. The encoded protein is CAIRGQGEGEKLFF.

In its sample, this clonotype was seen a few times. This chain joins TRBV6-1 and TRBJ1-4, with unresolved D. V was trimmed by 6 bases and J by 8 bases, leaving 13 bases between them. Per the germline V gene, CDR1 is MNHNS and CDR2 is SASEGT. The CDR3 length is 13 residues. The CDR3 region is CASRAFVKEKLFF. The CDR3 bases are TGTGCCAGCAGAGCCTTTGTGAAGGAAAAACTGTTTTTT.

The chain has TRBV6-2 or TRBV6-3 and TRBJ2-5; 10 positions agree with TRBD2. The J call is uncertain, as TRBJ2-1 better fits the DNA end. CDR1 is MNHEY and CDR2 is SVGEGT in the germline V gene. This CDR3 is 13 amino acids long. CDR3 in amino acids: CASSLAGVVEQFF. CDR3 sequence (DNA): TGTGCCAGCAGCCTAGCGGGAGTGGTTGAGCAGTTCTTC.

There are a few counts of this clonotype. The V gene is TRBV20-1, the J gene TRBJ2-7; D is possibly TRBD1 (5 bases). Germline V CDR1 and CDR2: DFQATT, SNEGSKA (reference sequence). The germline V and J ends were trimmed by 6 bases and 6 bases, with 15 bases remaining between them. This CDR3 comprises 12 residues. The CDR3 DNA follows: TGCAGTGCCACCCAGGGTATGAGCGAGCAGTACTTC. This codes for CSATQGMSEQYF.

Only a few counts were recorded for this clonotype. The rearrangement joins TRBV27 to TRBJ1-2, with D tentatively TRBD1 (5 bases). The germline V and J ends were trimmed by 0 bases and 7 bases, with 18 bases remaining between them. The CDR3 sequence is 16 residues long. Germline assignment: CDR1 MNHEY and CDR2 SMNVEV (reference sequence). CDR3 coding DNA: TGTGCCAGCAGTTTATCGAGAAACGGGGGGTATGTTGGCTACACCTTC. It translates to CASSLSRNGGYVGYTF.

The chain is built from TRBV5-1 and TRBJ2-4, with D possibly matching TRBD2 (6 bases). The CDR3 runs 18 residues. Germline CDR1 is SGHRS and CDR2 is YFSETQ. The germline V and J ends were trimmed by 3 bases and 0 bases, with 19 bases remaining between them. The chain's CDR3 is CASSWRDSLGGAKNIQYF. In nucleotides, the CDR3 is TGCGCCAGCAGCTGGAGGGACTCCCTGGGTGGAGCCAAAAACATTCAGTACTTC. The full variable domain, rest sourced from reference TRBV5-1 and TRBJ2-4, is KAGVTQTPRYLIKTRGQQVTLSCSPISGHRSVSWYQQTPGQGLQFLFEYFSETQRNKGNFPGRFSGRQFSNSRSEMNVSTLELGDSALYLCASSWRDSLGGAKNIQYFGAGTRLSVL.

This clonotype was picked up a small number of times. The chain employs TRBV24-1 and TRBJ2-5; 7 bases are shared with TRBD2. The CDR3 loop spans 16 amino acids. The ends lost 3 bases at V and 2 bases at J; junction bases unmatched: 8. Germline CDR1 reads KGHDR; CDR2 reads SFDVKD. Written as DNA, the CDR3 is TGTGCCACCAGTGATGGGAGGGTTAAGATGCAAGAGACCCAGTACTTC. Its protein product is CATSDGRVKMQETQYF.

This clonotype was detected only a few times. The chain links TRBV7-2 to TRBJ1-2; TRBD1 agrees at 7 bases. CDR1 SGHTA and CDR2 FQGNSA come from the germline V gene. This CDR3 region has 14 residues. Trimming cost V 4 bases and J 4 bases; bases outside gene matches: 6. The CDR3 region is CASSSDRLSYGYTF. The CDR3 region has the DNA TGTGCCAGCAGCTCGGACAGGCTCAGCTATGGCTACACCTTC.

V and J are TRBV5-1 and TRBJ2-2; D is perhaps TRBD1 or TRBD2 (5 bases each). Germline values: CDR1 SGHRS, CDR2 YFSETQ. This CDR3 comprises 17 residues. Trimming stripped 4 bases from V and 4 bases from J, with 20 bases between. CDR3 in amino acids: CASSPKTGTTSTGELFF. The CDR3 DNA reads as TGCGCCAGCAGCCCTAAAACCGGGACCACATCCACCGGGGAGCTGTTTTTT.

The chain recombines TRBV7-8 with TRBJ2-3, with D possibly matching TRBD1 (6 bases). Germline CDR1 reads SGHVS; CDR2 reads FQNEAQ. The CDR3 is made up of 18 amino acids. V was clipped by 4 bases and J by 0 bases, with 20 bases between them. The CDR3 is CASSSLGGDSFSTDTQYF. The DNA of the CDR3 is TGTGCCAGCAGCTCCCTAGGGGGAGACAGTTTCAGCACAGATACGCAGTATTTT.

The rearrangement uses TRBV3-1 and TRBJ2-5, with D perhaps TRBD1 (6 bases). The germline gives CDR1 LGHDT, CDR2 YNNKEL (reference sequence). This CDR3 is built from 16 residues. Trimming took off 2 bases at V and 2 bases at J, with 15 bases between the two ends. The CDR3 sequence: CASSQTGTIRQETQYF. The CDR3 DNA reads as TGTGCCAGCAGCCAAACCGGGACAATACGACAAGAGACCCAGTACTTC.